The 7 T cell receptor beta chains given below trace back to one sample, sequenced in a study of T cells expressing NK-cell markers. TCRdb reprocessed the 5' RACE reads and stores each CDR3 protein as one record, lacking DNA. The sample includes roughly 430,000 distinct CDR3 sequences. The material sequenced was blood T cells: a sorted CD56 or NKG2C T cell subset, CD4+ or CD8+ T cells, or bulk PBMC T cells (not recorded which). Receptors were obtained from a woman aged 18 to 69 in good health.

The rearrangement uses TRBV9 and TRBJ2-1; TCRdb's D call, TRBD2, is unchecked because there is no DNA. The CDR3 loop spans 15 amino acids. The germline V gene encodes CDR1 SGDLS and CDR2 YYNGEE. The CDR3: CASSWGGGRNNEQFF. Based on the CDR3 plus reference TRBV9 and TRBJ2-1, the full variable domain is DSGVTQTPKHLITATGQRVTLRCSPRSGDLSVYWYQQSLDQGLQFLIQYYNGEERAKGNILERFSAQQFPDLHSELNLSSLELGDSALYFCASSWGGGRNNEQFFGPGTRLTVL.

V usage is TRBV7-9 and J usage is TRBJ2-7; checking the TCRdb D call of TRBD1 is not possible without DNA. Looked up from germline, CDR1 is SEHNR and CDR2 is FQNEAQ (reference sequence). The CDR3 has 14 residues. CDR3 region: CASSSPWDGYEQYF.

The chain uses TRBV4-1 and TRBJ2-3; TCRdb picks TRBD1, but there is no DNA to check that call. There are 15 residues in the CDR3. The V gene's germline CDR1 is MGHRA and CDR2 YSYEKL. The CDR3 sequence: CASSHPRGLGDTQYF.

The chain combines TRBV29-1 with TRBJ2-3. Germline V gene lookup returns CDR1 SQVTM and CDR2 ANQGSEA. There are 13 residues in the CDR3. CDR3 in amino acids: CRPVPNPPDTQYF.

The rearrangement links TRBV10-3 to TRBJ2-5. Germline lookup yields CDR1 ENHRY and CDR2 SYGVKD. This CDR3 spans 14 amino acids. This CDR3 is CAISETTGEETQYF.

This chain joins TRBV11-1 and TRBJ1-2. CDR1 is SGHAT and CDR2 is FQDESV in the germline V gene (reference sequence). This CDR3 has 15 amino acids. The CDR3: CASSLEPQRLYGYTF.

The chain combines TRBV9 with TRBJ2-7; TCRdb returns TRBD1, unconfirmable since there is no DNA. CDR1 and CDR2 (germline): SGDLS, YYNGEE. This CDR3 spans 16 amino acids. This chain's CDR3 is CASSAPETGASYEQYF.